The 22 T cell receptor beta chains presented below share a single source sample, sequenced in a study of cytomegalovirus exposure and HLA in healthy donors. The PCR used 60 Vbeta and 13 Jbeta primers. The table came from immunoSEQ multiplex PCR; TCRdb's copy has only in-frame clones and leaves some out. The sample gives around 210,000 clones, approximately 81% of which show up once; about 0.25% is in the top ten. The sample was PBMCs. The receptors here all came from a girl aged 2 to 10 in good health and CMV-seronegative.

This chain connects TRBV4-2 to TRBJ1-5, with 9 positions matching TRBD1. The CDR3 covers 15 residues. CDR1 and CDR2 from the germline V gene are LGHNA and YNFKEQ. Germline trimming cut 3 bases from V and 3 bases from J; bases unmatched to any gene: 3. In nucleotides, the CDR3 is TGTGCCAGCAGCCATGGACAGGGGACCAATCAGCCCCAGCATTTT. This encodes CASSHGQGTNQPQHF.

The chain recombines TRBV10-3 with TRBJ1-5, with D tentatively TRBD1 (5 bases). The CDR3 is 14 amino acids. The germline V gene has CDR1 ENHRY and CDR2 SYGVKD. V was cut by 8 bases and J by 2 bases, with 13 bases left in between. The CDR3 reads CAIGKGGGNQPQHF. The CDR3 DNA reads TGTGCCATCGGAAAGGGAGGGGGCAATCAGCCCCAGCATTTT.

This chain uses TRBV6-5 with TRBJ2-5, with 7 bases that match TRBD2. The germline V gene encodes CDR1 MNHEY and CDR2 SVGAGI. After removal of 5 bases from V and 4 bases from J, the junction contained 4 bases not matched to a gene. This CDR3 region has 13 residues. The DNA of the CDR3 is TGTGCCAGCAGTCCCCCGGGGGGAGAGACCCAGTACTTC. Residues: CASSPPGGETQYF.

This rearrangement joins TRBV27 to TRBJ1-5, with a weak D call TRBD1 (6 bases). Germline CDR1 and CDR2: MNHEY and SMNVEV (reference sequence). CDR3 size: 13 residues. V was trimmed by 2 bases and J by 9 bases, leaving 11 bases between them. The CDR3 DNA reads as TGTGCCAGCAGTTTACAGGGGCTAACGCCCCAGCATTTT. Translating gives CASSLQGLTPQHF.

This sequence joins TRBV5-1 and TRBJ1-4, with D perhaps TRBD1 (6 bases). Trimming pared 4 bases from V and 11 bases from J, leaving 18 bases between. CDR1 SGHRS and CDR2 YFSETQ come from the germline V gene. The length of the CDR3 is 14 residues. Here the CDR3 reads CASSKTHRDRKLFF. The DNA for the CDR3 is TGCGCCAGCAGCAAGACACACAGGGATCGGAAACTGTTTTTT.

The chain uses TRBV11-2 and TRBJ1-1; D is possibly TRBD1 (5 bases). Germline assignment: CDR1 SGHAT and CDR2 FQNNGV. The ends were cut back, 3 bases at V and 1 base at J, with 6 bases in the middle. This CDR3 has 13 amino acids. The CDR3: CASSFRANTEAFF. The CDR3, as DNA: TGTGCCAGCAGCTTCAGGGCGAACACTGAAGCTTTCTTT.

This sequence joins TRBV27 and TRBJ1-2, with D hard to call. Germline CDR1 is MNHEY and CDR2 is SMNVEV (reference sequence). The ends were cut back, 6 bases at V and 5 bases at J, with 16 bases in the middle. The CDR3 loop spans 14 amino acids. CDR3 DNA: TGTGCCAGCAGGCCGCCGGAAGCGAGGTATGGCTACACCTTC. This gives the protein CASRPPEARYGYTF.

This chain uses TRBV7-9 with TRBJ2-7; TRBD2 aligns across 9 bases. J lost 0 bases, V lost 5 bases, and 8 bases had no gene match. The germline gives CDR1 SEHNR, CDR2 FQNEAQ (reference sequence). The CDR3 sequence is 16 residues long. The CDR3 region has the DNA TGTGCCAGCAGCACCCGGCGGGGGGGGAGCTCCTACGAGCAGTACTTC. The encoded protein is CASSTRRGGSSYEQYF.

The chain recombines TRBV10-3 with TRBJ2-3; D possibly corresponds to TRBD2 (6 bases). Germline values: CDR1 ENHRY, CDR2 SYGVKD. The CDR3 sequence is 15 residues long. V was cut by 4 bases and J by 1 base, with 12 bases left in between. The CDR3 reads CAISAGVSGTDTQYF. The DNA for the CDR3 is TGTGCCATCAGTGCGGGGGTGTCTGGCACAGATACGCAGTATTTT.

The chain employs TRBV5-4 and TRBJ2-7; 8 bases fit TRBD1. This CDR3 spans 13 amino acids. Trimming took 1 base from V and 4 from J; bases not matched to a gene: 1. Germline V gene sequence: CDR1 SGHNT, CDR2 YYREEE (reference sequence). Here the CDR3 reads CASSLQGAYEQYF. The DNA of the CDR3 is TGTGCCAGCAGCTTGCAGGGGGCATACGAGCAGTACTTC.

V usage is TRBV10-3 and J usage is TRBJ2-1; D not certain. V dropped 3 bases and J dropped 8 bases, with 5 bases sitting between them. The V gene's germline CDR1 is ENHRY and CDR2 SYGVKD. This CDR3 has 11 amino acids. DNA for the CDR3: TGTGCCATCAGTGACCCCGATGAGCAGTTCTTC. Amino acid sequence: CAISDPDEQFF.

J is TRBJ2-1 and V is TRBV13; D ambiguous. The length of the CDR3 is 14 residues. Between the trimmed V and J ends, which lost 0 bases and 0 bases, there was a span of 3 bases. Germline V gene sequence: CDR1 PRHDT, CDR2 FYEKMQ (reference sequence). The CDR3 protein is CASSLGLSYNEQFF. CDR3 in DNA: TGTGCCAGCAGCTTAGGACTCTCCTACAATGAGCAGTTCTTC.

The chain uses TRBV4-1 and TRBJ2-1; D might be TRBD2 (5 bases). Trimming pared 2 bases from V and 10 bases from J, leaving 12 bases between. The germline CDR1 and CDR2 sequences are MGHRA and YSYEKL. The CDR3 totals 13 residues. The chain's CDR3 is CASSQFSAREQFF. As DNA, the CDR3 is TGCGCCAGCAGCCAATTTAGCGCGAGAGAGCAGTTCTTC.

The V gene is TRBV5-5, the J gene TRBJ1-4; 8 positions agree with TRBD1. This CDR3 has 15 amino acids. With 4 bases clipped from V and 8 bases from J, the junction kept 10 bases outside the gene matches. The germline CDR1 and CDR2 sequences are SGHKS and YYEKEE (reference sequence). This CDR3 reads CASSARGPWEEKLFF. The CDR3 DNA follows: TGTGCCAGCAGCGCCAGGGGGCCTTGGGAGGAAAAACTGTTTTTT.

This clone appeared a single time. This rearrangement joins TRBV30 to TRBJ1-5, with D possibly TRBD1 on 6 matching bases. CDR1 and CDR2 (germline): GTSNPN, SVGIG (reference sequence). V lost 0 bases and J 9 bases, leaving 12 bases between the germline ends. This CDR3 has 13 residues. DNA for the CDR3: TGTGCCTGGAGTGTACAGGGTTCCTCGCCCCAGCATTTT. Translated, it gives CAWSVQGSSPQHF.

This clone occurred a few times. V gene TRBV5-1 combines with J gene TRBJ2-1; D is unresolved. V lost 4 bases to trimming and J lost 9 bases, with 17 bases between them. This CDR3 has 14 residues. The germline gives CDR1 SGHRS, CDR2 YFSETQ. The CDR3 protein is CASSTRTSSGEQFF. In nucleotides, the CDR3 is TGCGCCAGCAGCACCCGCACGAGTTCAGGTGAGCAGTTCTTC.

The chain uses TRBV2 and TRBJ2-3, with 9 positions matching TRBD2. V was clipped by 8 bases and J by 2 bases; unmatched bases: 8. The CDR3 sequence is 15 residues long. Germline CDR1 reads SNHLY; CDR2 reads FYNNEI. CDR3 region: CASWRGGGDTDTQYF. In nucleotides, the CDR3 is TGTGCCAGCTGGCGGGGGGGCGGGGACACAGATACGCAGTATTTT.

The DNA for the CDR3 is TGCGCCAGCAGCCAAGTCCCTAATGAGCCAGGGGGAATCGGTGGCTACACCTTC. Translation: CASSQVPNEPGGIGGYTF. The rearrangement uses TRBV4-1 and TRBJ1-2, with TRBD1 identical over 7 bases. Losses at the gene ends were 1 base for V and 7 bases for J; bases not matched to a gene: 18. Per the germline V gene, CDR1 is MGHRA and CDR2 is YSYEKL. The CDR3 length is 18 residues.

The rearrangement links TRBV6-6 to TRBJ2-2, with D possibly TRBD1 on 5 matching bases. The germline V gene encodes CDR1 MNHNY and CDR2 SVGAGI (reference sequence). V was cut by 5 bases and J by 7 bases, with 14 bases left in between. This CDR3 is built from 14 residues. The CDR3 region has the DNA TGTGCCAGCAGTCGATCTCAGGGAAGCGGGGAGCTGTTTTTT. It yields the protein CASSRSQGSGELFF.

This clone has only one observation. The rearrangement uses TRBV4-2 and TRBJ2-2; 7 bases are a match to TRBD2. V lost 0 bases to trimming and J lost 7 bases; unmatched junction nucleotides: 11. The germline V gene encodes CDR1 LGHNA and CDR2 YNFKEQ. CDR3 size: 17 residues. The CDR3 is CASSQEGRTSSIGELFF. The CDR3 nucleotides are TGTGCCAGCAGCCAAGAGGGGAGGACTAGTTCTATCGGGGAGCTGTTTTTT.

The chain couples TRBV6-1 to TRBJ1-2, with D maybe TRBD1 (5 bases). The germline V gene encodes CDR1 MNHNS and CDR2 SASEGT. There are 15 residues in the CDR3. The germline V and J ends were trimmed by 4 bases and 6 bases, with 18 bases remaining between them. This CDR3 reads CASSVPGLQDNGYTF. CDR3 nucleotide sequence: TGTGCCAGCAGTGTACCGGGACTCCAGGACAATGGCTACACCTTC.

This chain joins TRBV10-2 and TRBJ2-1, with 12 bases that match TRBD2. The ends lost 2 bases at V and 8 bases at J; junction bases unmatched: 22. The CDR3 contains 21 residues. CDR1 is WSHSY, CDR2 SAAADI, per germline. The CDR3 bases are TGCGCCAGCAGTGAGCTTAGGGGGCTAGCTAGCGGGGGGGCAATATCCGATGAGCAGTTCTTC. It translates to CASSELRGLASGGAISDEQFF.